This T cell receptor (beta chain) derives from a study of CD8+ T cells in alopecia areata. Germline lookup yields CDR1 SQVTM and CDR2 ANQGSEA. The CDR3 consists of 17 residues. V gave up 1 base and J gave up 0 bases, with 16 bases separating them. RNA extraction and reverse transcription yielded cDNA as sequencing template. Method: immunoSEQ multiplex PCR; TCRdb's copy keeps in-frame clones and lacks some. The sample shows 200,000 to 250,000 clones, about three fifths of them seen only once. The genes are TRBV29-1 and TRBJ2-1; tentatively, D is TRBD1 (6 bases). This clonotype was obtained from a human donor with alopecia areata. The source material was CD4+ T cells sorted from blood, sampled at week 0. Here the CDR3 DNA reads TGCAGCGTTGAAGGGGTGTCGGAACAGGGCTCCTACAATGAGCAGTTCTTC. Encoded protein: CSVEGVSEQGSYNEQFF.